This TCR beta chain was sequenced in a study of early T cells in non-severe SARS-CoV-2 infection. Study-wide background: Sequencing of unsorted whole blood was done on bulk RNA, leaving chains unpaired. General observations from the study: Using VDJdb, the matching emphasized anti-spike CD8 responses while missing private and CD4 specificities.

The CDR3 runs to 14 residues. Germline trimming cut 4 bases from V and 5 bases from J; bases unmatched to any gene: 7. CDR1 and CDR2 from the germline V gene are SGHAT and FQNNGV. The protocol attached unique molecular identifiers to individual cDNA molecules. TCRdb recomputed calls from the 5' RACE reads with MiXCR, one row per CDR3 protein. The sample has 70,000 or so distinct CDR3 sequences, 12% seen once. This clonotype was recorded at least ten times. Its antigen is as yet unknown. This clonotype was obtained from an adult who was a healthcare worker with PCR-confirmed SARS-CoV-2 infection or an uninfected control (not recorded which). The rearrangement joins TRBV11-2 to TRBJ2-5; 7 nucleotides align to TRBD1. Sequenced: whole blood. CDR3 protein: CASSSNRGRETQYF. CDR3 coding DNA: TGTGCCAGCAGCTCCAACAGGGGAAGGGAGACCCAGTACTTC. Based on the CDR3 plus reference TRBV11-2 and TRBJ2-5, the full variable domain is EAGVAQSPRYKIIEKRQSVAFWCNPISGHATLYWYQQILGQGPKLLIQFQNNGVVDDSQLPKDRFSAERLKGVDSTLKIQPAKLEDSAVYLCASSSNRGRETQYFGPGTRLLVL.